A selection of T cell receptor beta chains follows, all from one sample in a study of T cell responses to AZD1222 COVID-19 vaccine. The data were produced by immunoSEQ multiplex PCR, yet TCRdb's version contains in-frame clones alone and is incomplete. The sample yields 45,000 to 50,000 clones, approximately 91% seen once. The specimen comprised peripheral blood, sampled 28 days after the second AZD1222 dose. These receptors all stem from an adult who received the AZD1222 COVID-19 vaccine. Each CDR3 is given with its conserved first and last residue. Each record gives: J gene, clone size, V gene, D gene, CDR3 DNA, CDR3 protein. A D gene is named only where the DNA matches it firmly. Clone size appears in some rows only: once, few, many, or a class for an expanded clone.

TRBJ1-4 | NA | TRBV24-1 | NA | TGTGCCACCAGGGGTCCTAATGAAAAACTGTTTTTT | CATRGPNEKLFF
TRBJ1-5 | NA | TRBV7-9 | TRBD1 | TGTGCCAGCAGTGGGACAGGGGATAGCAATCAGCCCCAGCATTTT | CASSGTGDSNQPQHF
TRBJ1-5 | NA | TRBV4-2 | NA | TGTGCCAGCAGCCAAGAAGCGGTTGACGGCAGGTATAGCAATCAGCCCCAGCATTTT | CASSQEAVDGRYSNQPQHF
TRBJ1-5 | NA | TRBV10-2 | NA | TGCGCCAGCGGCGGGAGACAGAGCAATCAGCCCCAGCATTTT | CASGGRQSNQPQHF
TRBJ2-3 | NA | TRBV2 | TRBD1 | TGTGCCAGCAAGGAGACAGGGGGAACAGATACGCAGTATTTT | CASKETGGTDTQYF
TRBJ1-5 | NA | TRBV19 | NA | TGTGCCAGTATCCAGGGGACCCCGAACAATCAGCCCCAGCATTTT | CASIQGTPNNQPQHF
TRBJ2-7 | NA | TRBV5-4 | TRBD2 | TGTGCCAGCAGAACTAGCGCGAGCTCCTACGAGCAGTACTTC | CASRTSASSYEQYF
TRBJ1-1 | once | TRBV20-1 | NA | TGCAGTGCCCAAAGGGAGTCCTCCGCTTTCTTT | CSAQRESSAFF
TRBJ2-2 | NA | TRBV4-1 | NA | TGCGCCAGCAGCCAAGTTTTTGGGGTGACCACCGGGGAGCTGTTTTTT | CASSQVFGVTTGELFF
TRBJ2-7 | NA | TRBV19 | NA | TGTGCCAGCATGGGCGACAACGCCAAGTACGAGCAGTACTTC | CASMGDNAKYEQYF
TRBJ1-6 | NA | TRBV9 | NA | TGTGCCAGCAGCGTAGAGGGGGGCAAGTCACCCCTCCACTTT | CASSVEGGKSPLHF
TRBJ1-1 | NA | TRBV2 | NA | TGTGCCAGCAGTCCGGACAGAACTGAAGCTTTCTTT | CASSPDRTEAFF
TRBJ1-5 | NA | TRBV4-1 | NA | TGCGCCAGCAGCCAAGTTGGGGGTGTGGGCCTTAATCAGCCCCAGCATTTT | CASSQVGGVGLNQPQHF
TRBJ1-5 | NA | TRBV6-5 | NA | TGTGCCAGCAGTTCTTTACAGGGAATCGGCCCCCAGCATTTT | CASSSLQGIGPQHF
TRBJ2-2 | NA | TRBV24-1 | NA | TGTGCCACCAGTGATCTGTCTAGCATCGGGGAGCTGTTTTTT | CATSDLSSIGELFF
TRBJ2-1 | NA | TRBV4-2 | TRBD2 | TGTGCCAGCAGCCAAGATCCTAGCGGGGGTTACAATGAGCAGTTCTTC | CASSQDPSGGYNEQFF
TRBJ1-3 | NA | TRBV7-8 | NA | TGTGCCAGCAGCACCCACTACGACCCCTCTGGAAACACCATATATTTT | CASSTHYDPSGNTIYF
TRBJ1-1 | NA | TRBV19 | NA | TGTGCCAGTAGTACCAGGATGAACACTGAAGCTTTCTTT | CASSTRMNTEAFF
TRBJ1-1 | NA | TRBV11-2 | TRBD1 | TGTGCCAGCAGCGGATGGGACAGGGGGGGGACTGAAGCTTTCTTT | CASSGWDRGGTEAFF
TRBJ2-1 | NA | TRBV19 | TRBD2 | TGTGCCAGTAGTCTCTTTTCCAGCGGGGCAAGCTCCTACAATGAGCAGTTCTTC | CASSLFSSGASSYNEQFF
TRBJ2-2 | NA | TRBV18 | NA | TGTGCCAGCTCACCAGAGGGACCTCTAAACACCGGGGAGCTGTTTTTT | CASSPEGPLNTGELFF
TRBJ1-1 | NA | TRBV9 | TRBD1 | TGTGCCAGCAGCCCCCGACTGGGACAGGGAGAAAGAGCTTTCTTT | CASSPRLGQGERAFF
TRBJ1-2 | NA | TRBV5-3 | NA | TGTGCCAGAAGCCATTATCAGGCCTATGGCTACACCTTC | CARSHYQAYGYTF
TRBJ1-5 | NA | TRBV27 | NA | TGTGCCAGCAGTTTCAGGCGGAATCAGCCCCAGCATTTT | CASSFRRNQPQHF
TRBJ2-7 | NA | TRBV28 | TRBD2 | TGTGCCAGCAGTTCGGGACTAGCGGACCTCTACGAGCAGTACTTC | CASSSGLADLYEQYF
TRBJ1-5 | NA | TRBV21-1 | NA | TGTGCCAGCAGTCCCCCTCGGGCAGCGAAACCTAATCAGCCCCAGCATTTT | CASSPPRAAKPNQPQHF
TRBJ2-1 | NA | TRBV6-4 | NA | TGTGCCAGCAGTCAAACCGGGACGTCCCCCTACAATGAGCAGTTCTTC | CASSQTGTSPYNEQFF
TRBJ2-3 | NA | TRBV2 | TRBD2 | TGTGCCAGCACTCCTCTGGGAGCGGGAGGAGGCACAGATACGCAGTATTTT | CASTPLGAGGGTDTQYF
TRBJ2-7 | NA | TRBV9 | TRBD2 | TGTGCCAGCAGCGTATCGGGACTAGTCGACCGCTACGAGCAGTACTTC | CASSVSGLVDRYEQYF
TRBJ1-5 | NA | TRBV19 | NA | TGTGCCAGTAGTAAAAGGGGCAATCAGCCCCAGCATTTT | CASSKRGNQPQHF
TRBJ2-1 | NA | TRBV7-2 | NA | TGTGCCAGCAGCTTCGTGGCAGACAATGAGCAGTTCTTC | CASSFVADNEQFF
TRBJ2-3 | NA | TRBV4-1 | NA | TGCGCCAGCAGCCAAGGGTCCAGCGCCGAAGATACGCAGTATTTT | CASSQGSSAEDTQYF
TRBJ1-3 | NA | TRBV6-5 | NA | TGTGCCAGCAGTTACGGGGGTCCCTCTGGAAACACCATATATTTT | CASSYGGPSGNTIYF
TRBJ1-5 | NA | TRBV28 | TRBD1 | TGTGCCACTCAACAGGGGTGGCACAATCAGCCCCAGCATTTT | CATQQGWHNQPQHF
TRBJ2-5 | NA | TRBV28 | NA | TGTGCCAGCAGTGCCCCGACTAGTTTCGCGGAGACCCAGTACTTC | CASSAPTSFAETQYF
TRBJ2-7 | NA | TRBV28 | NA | TGTGCCAGCAGTCCCCCCCCCGGGCAGTACTTC | CASSPPPGQYF
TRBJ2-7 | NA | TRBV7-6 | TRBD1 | TGTGCCAGCAGCTTAGAGCCGGGACAGGGATACGAGCAGTACTTC | CASSLEPGQGYEQYF
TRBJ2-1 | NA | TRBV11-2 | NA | TGTGCCAGCAGCTCGGGACTTTACAATGAGCAGTTCTTC | CASSSGLYNEQFF
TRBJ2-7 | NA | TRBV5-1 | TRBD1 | TGCGCCAGCAGCTTGGGGAACCCTGGACAGGGACCGACCTACGAGCAGTACTTC | CASSLGNPGQGPTYEQYF
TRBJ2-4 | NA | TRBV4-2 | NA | TGTGCCAGCAGCCCAGGTCAGGAGTATAACATTCAGTACTTC | CASSPGQEYNIQYF
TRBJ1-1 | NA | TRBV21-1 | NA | TGTGCCCGGAACAGGGGAGGAAACACTGAAGCTTTCTTT | CARNRGGNTEAFF
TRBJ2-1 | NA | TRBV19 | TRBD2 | TGTGCCAGTAGTATTACCGGGGGGATCGCAGGTGAGCAGTTCTTC | CASSITGGIAGEQFF
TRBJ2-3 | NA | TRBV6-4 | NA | TGTGCCAGCAGTGCGGCGGAAGCAGATACGCAGTATTTT | CASSAAEADTQYF
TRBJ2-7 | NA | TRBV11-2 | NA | TGTGCCAGCAGCTTATTCCGGGGTTACGAGCAGTACTTC | CASSLFRGYEQYF
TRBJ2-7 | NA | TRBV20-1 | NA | TGCAGTGTGGGTAAAACCTACGAGCAGTACTTC | CSVGKTYEQYF
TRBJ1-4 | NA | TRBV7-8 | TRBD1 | TGTGCCAGCAGCGCAGGGACAGTTAATGAAAAACTGTTTTTT | CASSAGTVNEKLFF
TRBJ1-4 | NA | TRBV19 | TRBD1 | TGTGCCAGTAGTACACTGGACAGGGAATTTGACTACGCAGATGAAAAACTGTTTTTT | CASSTLDREFDYADEKLFF
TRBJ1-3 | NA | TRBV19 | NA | TGTGCCAGCGGGACCTCCCCTGGAAACACCATATATTTT | CASGTSPGNTIYF
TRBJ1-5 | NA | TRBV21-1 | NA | TGTGCCAGCAGCACGCGGGCTCTTAGGCAGGGGGCAATGTCTCAGCCCCAGCATTTT | CASSTRALRQGAMSQPQHF
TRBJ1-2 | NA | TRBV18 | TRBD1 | TGTGCCAGCTCCGTAGACAGGGACTATGGCTACACCTTC | CASSVDRDYGYTF
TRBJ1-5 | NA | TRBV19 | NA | TGTGCCAGTAGTACAGGTTTTCGTCAGCCCCAGCATTTT | CASSTGFRQPQHF
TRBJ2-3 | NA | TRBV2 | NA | TGTGCCAGCAGCCTAACTATAGATACGCAGTATTTT | CASSLTIDTQYF
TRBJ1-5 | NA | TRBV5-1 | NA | TGCGCCAGCAGCTTGGGGCAGTTTAATCAGCCCCAGCATTTT | CASSLGQFNQPQHF